This T cell receptor (beta chain) is drawn from a study of blood T cell repertoires in COVID-19. CDR1 LNHDA and CDR2 SQIVND come from the germline V gene (reference sequence). Unmatched junction bases numbered 11, after V lost 11 bases and J lost 4 bases. This CDR3 contains 14 residues. This clone was recorded only once. Repertoires were generated with immunoSEQ multiplex PCR, while TCRdb's copy carries only in-frame clones and drops some. Of under 300,000 clones listed, 80% to 90% are singletons. Residents of about two dozen US areas, aged roughly 18 to 95 years, made up the participants. Participants' own reports of clinical history determined their cohort assignment. Shortly before study entry, within 2 weeks, exposed participants had met a COVID-19 case.

The TCR comes from a woman aged 50 to 60 who had been exposed to COVID-19. This chain connects TRBV19 to TRBJ1-1; 9 bases align to TRBD1. The sample consisted of PBMCs or T cells enriched from blood (not recorded which). DNA of the CDR3: TGTGCCTGCACCGGGACAGGGAAAAGCACTGAAGCTTTCTTT. Translating it yields CACTGTGKSTEAFF.